The 19 T cell receptor beta chains below all came from one sample that was sequenced in a study of response to subunit inactivated influenza vaccine. Each CDR3 protein gets one entry after TCRdb re-called the RT-PCR reads with MiXCR. The repertoire holds 650,000 to 850,000 distinct CDR3 sequences, with over 11% as singletons. The specimen was PBMCs from blood, collected roughly 2 weeks before vaccination. The receptors stem from a man over 45 who received an inactivated influenza vaccine.

This clonotype was recorded a few times. This chain joins TRBV5-1 and TRBJ2-1; the D is unclear. The germline CDR1 and CDR2 sequences are SGHRS and YFSETQ. Trimming pared 0 bases from V and 6 bases from J, leaving 10 bases between. The CDR3 totals 14 residues. CDR3 bases: TGCGCCAGCAGCTTGGACCCAGGTCTCAATGAGCAGTTCTTC. Residues: CASSLDPGLNEQFF. Full variable domain (rest looked up from reference TRBV5-1 and TRBJ2-1): KAGVTQTPRYLIKTRGQQVTLSCSPISGHRSVSWYQQTPGQGLQFLFEYFSETQRNKGNFPGRFSGRQFSNSRSEMNVSTLELGDSALYLCASSLDPGLNEQFFGPGTRLTVL.

The chain employs TRBV3-1 and TRBJ1-6; possible D gene TRBD1, 6 bases. V shed 4 bases and J shed 6 bases, with 10 bases lying between them. Germline values: CDR1 LGHDT, CDR2 YNNKEL (reference sequence). This CDR3 has 14 amino acids. CDR3 amino acids: CASSPDRANSPLHF. CDR3 DNA: TGTGCCAGCAGCCCGGACAGAGCTAATTCACCCCTCCACTTT.

The rearrangement joins TRBV9 to TRBJ2-1; 9 bases line up with TRBD2. From germline, CDR1 is SGDLS and CDR2 YYNGEE. The J segment lost 7 bases and the V segment lost 2 bases, leaving 10 bases of the junction unmatched. The CDR3 sequence is 16 residues long. CDR3 in DNA: TGTGCCAGCAGCGTGCTCGCGGGGGGGCTTAGGAATGAGCAGTTCTTC. The encoded protein is CASSVLAGGLRNEQFF.

V and J are TRBV20-1 and TRBJ2-7, with unresolved D. In germline, CDR1 is DFQATT, CDR2 SNEGSKA (reference sequence). The CDR3 totals 11 residues. V lost 6 bases to trimming and J lost 3 bases, with 9 bases between them. The DNA of the CDR3 is TGCAGTGCGAATACCCTCTACGAGCAGTACTTC. It specifies CSANTLYEQYF.

This chain links TRBV7-9 with TRBJ2-7, with D perhaps matching TRBD1 (6 bases). Trimming took 5 bases from V and 5 from J, leaving 13 bases between them. This CDR3 spans 13 amino acids. CDR1 is SEHNR, CDR2 FQNEAQ, per germline (reference sequence). The CDR3 is CASSPRGGNEQYF. The CDR3, as DNA: TGTGCCAGCAGCCCCAGGGGTGGCAACGAGCAGTACTTC.

This clonotype was counted between two and nine times. The genes are TRBV20-1 and TRBJ2-4; a weak D match, TRBD1 (6 bases). CDR3 length: 15 residues. Germline values: CDR1 DFQATT, CDR2 SNEGSKA (reference sequence). V dropped 2 bases and J dropped 1 base, with 12 bases sitting between them. This chain's CDR3 is CSARSPTGAKNIQYF. The CDR3 DNA sequence: TGCAGTGCTAGATCACCAACAGGGGCCAAAAACATTCAGTACTTC.

The chain combines TRBV7-2 with TRBJ2-5, with D maybe TRBD1 (5 bases). Trimming stripped 0 bases from V and 9 bases from J, with 20 bases between. The CDR3 contains 16 residues. Germline V CDR1 and CDR2: SGHTA, FQGNSA. Written as DNA, the CDR3 is TGTGCCAGCAGCTTAGCGATCTGGGGCAGGGATCAAGCCCAGTACTTC. It translates to CASSLAIWGRDQAQYF.

This clonotype was detected only a few times. The V and J genes are TRBV7-8 and TRBJ2-2, with D maybe TRBD1 (6 bases). The V end lost 5 bases, the J end lost 0 bases, and 13 bases lay between the germline ends. The CDR3 length is 16 residues. Germline CDR1 SGHVS, CDR2 FQNEAQ. This CDR3 reads CASSPRTASNTGELFF. CDR3 DNA: TGTGCCAGCAGCCCGAGGACAGCCTCGAACACCGGGGAGCTGTTTTTT. Variable domain in full (rest from reference TRBV7-8 and TRBJ2-2): GAGVSQSPRYKVAKRGQDVALRCDPISGHVSLFWYQQALGQGPEFLTYFQNEAQLDKSGLPSDRFFAERPEGSVSTLKIQRTQQEDSAVYLCASSPRTASNTGELFFGEGSRLTVL.

The sample holds a few counts of this clonotype. This chain uses TRBV7-2 with TRBJ1-2; possibly TRBD1 for D (6 bases). There are 17 residues in the CDR3. Deletions cut 2 bases from V and 7 bases from J, with 23 bases between. Germline V gene lookup returns CDR1 SGHTA and CDR2 FQGNSA. The CDR3 region has the DNA TGTGCCAGCAGCTTAAATAAGGGGATGACAGGAAGGTCTGGCTACACCTTC. Protein sequence: CASSLNKGMTGRSGYTF.

This clonotype was recorded a few times. The V and J genes are TRBV6-5 and TRBJ2-5, with D perhaps TRBD1 (6 bases). Germline-derived CDR1 and CDR2 are MNHEY and SVGAGI. The germline V and J ends were trimmed by 4 bases and 5 bases, with 14 bases remaining between them. The CDR3 consists of 14 residues. CDR3 nucleotides: TGTGCCAGCAGTTCCGACAGGTCTGGCGAGACCCAGTACTTC. Its protein product is CASSSDRSGETQYF.

This clonotype was found a few times. The J gene is TRBJ2-5, the V gene TRBV7-6; D may match TRBD1 or TRBD2 (5 bases each). The V gene lost 1 base and the J gene lost 5 bases, with 14 bases spanning the gap. In germline, CDR1 is SGHVS, CDR2 FNYEAQ. This CDR3 is built from 15 residues. The CDR3 nucleotides read TGTGCCAGCAGCTTAGGAGGGTTCGGGGCTGAGACCCAGTACTTC. It codes for CASSLGGFGAETQYF.

J is TRBJ2-1 and V is TRBV18, with 7 bases fitting TRBD1. CDR3 length: 16 amino acids. CDR1 is KGHSH and CDR2 is LQKENI in the germline V gene. V shed 2 bases, J shed 0 bases, and the junction held 4 bases outside the gene matches. DNA for the CDR3: TGTGCCAGCTCACCAGCACAGGGGAGCTCCTACAATGAGCAGTTCTTC. Translating it yields CASSPAQGSSYNEQFF.

The V gene is TRBV5-1, the J gene TRBJ1-5; D may be TRBD1 (5 bases). The germline gives CDR1 SGHRS, CDR2 YFSETQ. The V and J ends lost 2 bases and 6 bases respectively, with 12 bases between them. The CDR3 is 14 residues long. In nucleotides, the CDR3 is TGCGCCAGCAGCTTCCTGGCCGGGGGTCAGCCCCAGCATTTT. It encodes CASSFLAGGQPQHF. Complete variable domain (other parts from reference TRBV5-1 and TRBJ1-5): KAGVTQTPRYLIKTRGQQVTLSCSPISGHRSVSWYQQTPGQGLQFLFEYFSETQRNKGNFPGRFSGRQFSNSRSEMNVSTLELGDSALYLCASSFLAGGQPQHFGDGTRLSIL.

This clonotype was seen many times. The chain carries TRBV7-9 and TRBJ1-2; D gene ambiguous. CDR3 length: 13 residues. Trimming took off 2 bases at V and 4 bases at J, with 8 bases between the two ends. Germline CDR1 reads SEHNR; CDR2 reads FQNEAQ (reference sequence). The CDR3 bases are TGTGCCAGCAGCTTACAACAGTTCTATGGCTACACCTTC. It specifies CASSLQQFYGYTF.

The chain joins TRBV12-3 or TRBV12-4 to TRBJ2-3; 8 bases agree with TRBD1. J gave up 10 bases and V 5 bases, and 8 bases lay outside the gene matches. The CDR3 consists of 13 residues. DNA for the CDR3: TGTGCCAGCAGTGCAGGACAGGGAAGAGCGCAGTATTTT. It codes for CASSAGQGRAQYF.

The rearrangement links TRBV5-5 to TRBJ2-1; D unresolved. The CDR3 is 17 residues long. Trimming pared 1 base from V and 4 bases from J, leaving 18 bases between. The germline V gene encodes CDR1 SGHKS and CDR2 YYEKEE (reference sequence). The CDR3 DNA reads TGTGCCAGCAGCTTGCAGATGGTGAAGGTGGTGTACAATGAGCAGTTCTTC. Translated, it gives CASSLQMVKVVYNEQFF. The full variable domain, rest sourced from reference TRBV5-5 and TRBJ2-1, is DAGVTQSPTHLIKTRGQQVTLRCSPISGHKSVSWYQQVLGQGPQFIFQYYEKEERGRGNFPDRFSARQFPNYSSELNVNALLLGDSALYLCASSLQMVKVVYNEQFFGPGTRLTVL.

There are a few counts of this clonotype. J is TRBJ1-2 and V is TRBV20-1; possibly TRBD1 for D (6 bases). The CDR3 loop spans 14 amino acids. In germline, CDR1 is DFQATT, CDR2 SNEGSKA (reference sequence). V lost 6 bases and J 0 bases, leaving 14 bases between the germline ends. CDR3 region: CSARTQGSNYGYTF. In DNA form, the CDR3 reads TGCAGTGCCAGGACACAGGGTTCTAACTATGGCTACACCTTC.

The rearrangement joins TRBV9 to TRBJ2-1; TRBD1 might be the D (5 bases). The germline V gene has CDR1 SGDLS and CDR2 YYNGEE. The ends were cut back, 4 bases at V and 3 bases at J, with 20 bases in the middle. The CDR3 runs 17 residues. The CDR3 nucleotides are TGTGCCAGCAGCCCCGTTTTGGGGCTCAGTTTCTACAATGAGCAGTTCTTC. Protein product: CASSPVLGLSFYNEQFF.

This clonotype was seen ten or more times. The V gene is TRBV11-1, the J gene TRBJ1-5, with D hard to call. There are 13 residues in the CDR3. The germline V gene encodes CDR1 SGHAT and CDR2 FQDESV (reference sequence). The V end lost 5 bases, the J end lost 5 bases, and 10 bases lay between the germline ends. CDR3 DNA sequence: TGTGCCAGCAGCCTAAATAATGATCAGCCCCAGCATTTT. It codes for CASSLNNDQPQHF.